These 10 T cell receptor beta chains were sequenced from one sample in a study of blood T cell repertoires in COVID-19. TCRdb's copy holds only in-frame clones and misses some; the assay was immunoSEQ multiplex PCR. The table has around 260,000 clones, approximately 83% seen once. Sequencing used peripheral blood. Receptors were obtained from a person aged 70 to 79 with COVID-19, enrolled during active disease.

The chain has TRBV28 and TRBJ2-4; 9 bases match TRBD1. V shed 4 bases and J 6 bases; nucleotides not matched to a gene: 7. The CDR3 has 15 residues. Germline loops: CDR1 MDHEN, CDR2 SYDVKM. In DNA form, the CDR3 reads TGTGCCAGCAGTTACCGGGACAGGGTGGTAAACATTCAGTACTTC. Its translation is CASSYRDRVVNIQYF.

V gene TRBV19 combines with J gene TRBJ2-2, with 8 bases aligning to TRBD2. The CDR3 runs 15 residues. Trimming took 5 bases from V and 1 from J; bases not matched to a gene: 3. Germline values: CDR1 LNHDA, CDR2 SQIVND (reference sequence). This CDR3 reads CASSRTSGNTGELFF. CDR3 in DNA: TGTGCCAGTAGTCGCACTAGCGGGAACACCGGGGAGCTGTTTTTT.

The count of this clone is one. The genes are TRBV19 and TRBJ2-5; 10 bases align to TRBD2. Trimming at V came to 5 bases and at J to 4 bases, leaving 7 bases not matched to a gene. Germline CDR1 reads LNHDA; CDR2 reads SQIVND (reference sequence). The CDR3 sequence is 15 residues long. The CDR3 DNA reads TGTGCCAGTAGTGGGGCTAGCGGGAGTGTAGAGACCCAGTACTTC. It encodes CASSGASGSVETQYF.

This chain connects TRBV7-9 to TRBJ2-6; perhaps TRBD2 as D (6 bases). The ends were cut back, 5 bases at V and 2 bases at J, with 13 bases in the middle. Germline-derived CDR1 and CDR2 are SEHNR and FQNEAQ (reference sequence). This CDR3 spans 16 amino acids. The CDR3 region is CASSKQLATGANVLTF. The DNA of the CDR3 is TGTGCCAGCAGCAAACAACTAGCTACTGGGGCCAACGTCCTGACTTTC. The full variable domain, with the rest looked up from reference TRBV7-9 and TRBJ2-6, is DTGVSQNPRHKITKRGQNVTFRCDPISEHNRLYWYRQTLGQGPEFLTYFQNEAQLEKSRLLSDRFSAERPKGSFSTLEIQRTEQGDSAMYLCASSKQLATGANVLTFGAGSRLTVL.

The V and J genes are TRBV10-3 and TRBJ1-2; unclear D gene. Germline V gene lookup returns CDR1 ENHRY and CDR2 SYGVKD. Deletions cut 5 bases from V and 3 bases from J, with 10 bases between. The CDR3 runs 13 residues. The CDR3 DNA sequence: TGTGCCATCAGTTCTACAGAATACTATGGCTACACCTTC. Amino acid sequence: CAISSTEYYGYTF.

The chain links TRBV5-1 to TRBJ2-7, with 9 bases fitting TRBD2. This CDR3 region has 14 residues. Trimming removed 5 bases from V and 3 bases from J; junction bases left unmatched: 6. CDR1 is SGHRS and CDR2 is YFSETQ in the germline V gene. In DNA form, the CDR3 reads TGCGCCAGCAGTTATAGCGGGAGTATCTACGAGCAGTACTTC. It codes for CASSYSGSIYEQYF.

This clone was found a few times. The chain combines TRBV28 with TRBJ1-1; 7 bases are a match to TRBD1. The CDR3 is 14 residues long. V gave up 7 bases and J gave up 2 bases; unmatched junction bases: 7. Germline V gives CDR1 MDHEN, CDR2 SYDVKM. The CDR3 DNA reads TGTGCCAGCACCTTTGGGACAGCCAACACTGAAGCTTTCTTT. Amino acids: CASTFGTANTEAFF.

The chain recombines TRBV18 with TRBJ1-6, with TRBD1 matching 8 bases. The CDR3 extends over 14 amino acids. The V gene's germline CDR1 is KGHSH and CDR2 LQKENI. V lost 5 bases and J lost 9; bases outside the gene matches: 6. For the CDR3, the DNA is TGTGCCAGCTCAGGACAGGGTGAGGTTTCACCCCTCCACTTT. It is translated as CASSGQGEVSPLHF.

V gene TRBV5-6 combines with J gene TRBJ2-7; D perhaps matches TRBD2 (6 bases). The V end was cut by 4 bases, the J end by 6 bases, with 8 bases between. This CDR3 is built from 11 residues. The germline gives CDR1 SGHDT, CDR2 YYEEEE. The CDR3 nucleotides are TGTGCCAGCAGCCAGCGGGCCGAGCAGTACTTC. It specifies CASSQRAEQYF.

The chain has TRBV4-3 and TRBJ2-2, with D unresolved. Trimming took 2 bases from V and 6 from J, leaving 7 bases between them. There are 13 residues in the CDR3. Germline V gives CDR1 LGHNA, CDR2 YSLEER. The CDR3 DNA is TGCGCCAGCAGCCAACGGGTAGCCGGGGAGCTGTTTTTT. Amino acids: CASSQRVAGELFF.